The rows below give T cell receptor beta chains drawn from one sample of a study of cytomegalovirus exposure and HLA in healthy donors. Here immunoSEQ multiplex PCR was the method, and the copy in TCRdb shows in-frame clones only, minus some. The sample lists about 260,000 clones, roughly 86% occurring once. Sequencing was done on a sample of PBMCs. Receptors were obtained from a woman aged 40 to 49 in good health and CMV-seropositive. The CDR3 runs from the conserved cysteine through the conserved F or W. Fields, in order: CDR3 length, J gene, clone size, V gene, D gene, CDR3 protein, CDR3 DNA. D genes are given only for firm matches. Not all rows give a size; the values are once, few, many and, for expanded clones, a class.

16 | TRBJ2-6 | . | TRBV5-6 | . | CASSPPTGSGANVLTF | TGTGCCAGCAGCCCGCCGACAGGCTCTGGGGCCAACGTCCTGACTTTC
13 | TRBJ2-7 | . | TRBV7-9 | . | CASSPRSSYEQYF | TGTGCCAGCAGCCCCCGGAGCTCCTACGAGCAGTACTTC
14 | TRBJ2-2 | few | TRBV19 | . | CASRAGVGTGELFF | TGTGCCTCGAGAGCAGGGGTCGGCACCGGGGAGCTGTTTTTT
13 | TRBJ1-2 | . | TRBV27 | . | CASSWRRGFGYTF | TGCGCCAGCAGTTGGAGGAGGGGATTTGGCTACACCTTC
13 | TRBJ2-1 | . | TRBV6-6 | TRBD2 | CASSLGREIWQFF | TGTGCCAGCAGTTTAGGGCGGGAGATCTGGCAGTTCTTC
14 | TRBJ1-6 | . | TRBV2 | . | CASSGTGYNSPLHF | TGTGCCAGCAGTGGTACAGGATATAATTCACCCCTCCACTTT
15 | TRBJ1-5 | . | TRBV6-5 | . | CASSYSTGSGQPQHF | TGTGCCAGCAGTTACTCAACAGGGTCAGGCCAGCCCCAGCATTTT
16 | TRBJ2-7 | . | TRBV11-3 | TRBD2 | CASSLELAGKRVEQYF | TGTGCCAGCAGCTTAGAACTAGCGGGCAAGAGGGTCGAGCAGTACTTC
13 | TRBJ2-1 | few | TRBV6-5 | TRBD2 | CASTLAGHNEQFF | TGTGCCAGCACACTAGCGGGTCACAATGAGCAGTTCTTC
16 | TRBJ2-2 | once | TRBV11-2 | TRBD2 | CASSLQREGVTGELFF | TGTGCCAGCAGCTTACAGCGGGAGGGTGTCACCGGGGAGCTGTTTTTT
16 | TRBJ2-5 | once | TRBV13 | TRBD1 | CASSSGQGVLQETQYF | TGTGCCAGCAGCTCAGGACAGGGGGTATTGCAAGAGACCCAGTACTTC
17 | TRBJ2-6 | . | TRBV30 | TRBD1 | CAWSERDRGIGANVLTF | TGTGCCTGGAGTGAAAGGGACAGGGGAATTGGGGCCAACGTCCTGACTTTC
14 | TRBJ2-5 | once | TRBV4-2 | . | CASSLQGDGETQYF | TGTGCCAGCAGCCTACAGGGAGATGGAGAGACCCAGTACTTC
19 | TRBJ1-5 | . | TRBV7-3 | TRBD1 | CASSLIGGRRTLSNQPQHF | TGTGCCAGCAGCTTAATAGGGGGCAGGCGGACTTTGAGCAATCAGCCCCAGCATTTT
13 | TRBJ1-2 | . | TRBV7-3 | TRBD1 | CASSPGQGHGYTF | TGTGCCAGCAGCCCCGGACAGGGCCATGGCTACACCTTC
16 | TRBJ2-3 | . | TRBV4-1 | TRBD2 | CASSQEKLANTDTQYF | TGCGCCAGCAGCCAAGAGAAACTAGCGAACACAGATACGCAGTATTTT
12 | TRBJ2-7 | . | TRBV2 | TRBD1 | CASSGTAHEQYF | TGTGCCAGCAGCGGGACAGCCCACGAGCAGTACTTC
13 | TRBJ2-1 | . | TRBV7-9 | TRBD1 | CASRRQGGNEQFF | TGTGCCAGCAGAAGACAGGGGGGGAATGAGCAGTTCTTC
15 | TRBJ2-2 | . | TRBV25-1 | TRBD1 | CASSKRDRVNGELFF | TGTGCCAGCAGTAAACGGGACAGGGTAAACGGGGAGCTGTTTTTT
15 | TRBJ2-7 | . | TRBV7-2 | TRBD2 | CASSFEGLASYEQYF | TGTGCCAGCAGCTTCGAGGGACTAGCATCTTATGAGCAGTACTTC